Sequencing of this T cell receptor (beta chain) was carried out in a study of T-cell reconstitution after alpha-beta-depleted transplantation in children. This CDR3 spans 16 amino acids. Trimming removed 6 bases from V and 3 bases from J; junction bases left unmatched: 11. CDR1 is LNHDA and CDR2 is SQIVND in the germline V gene (reference sequence). Construction of the TCRbeta library involved unique molecular identifiers. Via MiXCR, TCRdb re-called the PCR reads, giving one row per CDR3 protein. Among 450,000 to 600,000 distinct CDR3 sequences, 10% to 15% were seen once, and the ten largest hold about 2%. On this clonotype: The antigen is not known.

Study-wide results and limits: Surviving recipient cells, namely T cells and thymic progenitors, were the source of high day-60 TCRbeta diversity in some patients.

This chain links TRBV19 with TRBJ1-5, with 7 bases aligning to TRBD1. This receptor was identified in a male patient aged 10 to 17 who had a stem cell transplant for acute myeloid leukemia, so the T cells may come from the graft donor. The sequenced sample was PBMCs, mostly from graft donor cells, obtained 360 days after TCRalphabeta/CD19-depleted stem cell transplant. CDR3 in amino acids: CASSAGQRFSNQPQHF. The CDR3, as DNA: TGTGCCAGTAGCGCGGGACAGAGATTTTCCAATCAGCCCCAGCATTTT.